This is a list of T cell receptor beta chains from one sample in a study of identical twins. TCRdb itself ran the 5' RACE reads through MiXCR, one entry per CDR3 protein. The sample consists of about 530,000 distinct CDR3 sequences, about 22% of them appearing once. This sample was also put to use in a study of yellow fever vaccine responses in identical twins.

The sequenced material came from CD4+ T cells sorted from blood. These receptor sequences come from a woman in her late teens or twenties in good health. Both conserved end residues are part of each CDR3. D genes are given only for firm matches. The listing skips clone size in some rows; elsewhere it reads once, few, many or a size class.

.	16	TRBV5-1	.	TRBJ1-4	TGCGCCAGCAGCTTGCCGGTTGTTGGGGGTAATGAAAAACTGTTTTTT	CASSLPVVGGNEKLFF
.	15	TRBV5-1	TRBD1	TRBJ2-1	TGCGCCAGCAGCCCCGGGACAGGGAGGTTATATGAGCAGTTCTTC	CASSPGTGRLYEQFF
few	15	TRBV29-1	TRBD1	TRBJ2-5	TGCAGCGTAGAAGGGACAGGGGGAAAGAGGGAGACCCAGTACTTC	CSVEGTGGKRETQYF
few	15	TRBV12-3/TRBV12-4	.	TRBJ2-4	TGTGCCAGCACCTCAGGTGTTATAGCCAAAAACATTCAGTACTTC	CASTSGVIAKNIQYF
.	17	TRBV5-6	.	TRBJ1-2	TGTGCCAGCAGCCTCACGGAGTCAAGGAGCGCCAGGTATGGCTACACCTTC	CASSLTESRSARYGYTF
.	15	TRBV20-1	TRBD1	TRBJ2-7	TGCAGTGCTGTTCCCCGGGACAGGCCTACCTACGAGCAGTACTTC	CSAVPRDRPTYEQYF
.	13	TRBV20-1	.	TRBJ2-7	TGCAGTGCCCTCCGGGGCAATCCCTACGAGCAGTACTTC	CSALRGNPYEQYF
many	14	TRBV28	TRBD2	TRBJ2-1	TGTGCCAGCAGCCCACCGGGAGGAATTAATGAGCAGTTCTTC	CASSPPGGINEQFF
.	14	TRBV15	TRBD1	TRBJ1-6	TGTGCCACCAGCAAGAGGGACAGGAATTCACCCCTCCACTTT	CATSKRDRNSPLHF
.	16	TRBV4-1	.	TRBJ2-2	TGCGCCAGCAGCCAAGATGATCCGGGGACCGCGGGGGAGCTGTTTTTT	CASSQDDPGTAGELFF
many	15	TRBV12-3/TRBV12-4	.	TRBJ1-5	TGTGCCAGCAGTTTGGCCGGGCTGAGCAATCAGCCCCAGCATTTT	CASSLAGLSNQPQHF
.	15	TRBV6-2/TRBV6-3	TRBD1	TRBJ2-1	TGTGCCAGCAGAACCACAGGGGGCTTGTACAATGAGCAGTTCTTC	CASRTTGGLYNEQFF
.	14	TRBV5-1	TRBD1	TRBJ2-7	TGCGCCAGCAGCCTGCGGACAGGGCCCTACGAGCAGTACTTC	CASSLRTGPYEQYF
many	16	TRBV12-3/TRBV12-4	TRBD1	TRBJ2-2	TGTGCCAGCAGGGAACCGGGACAGATAAATACCGGGGAGCTGTTTTTT	CASREPGQINTGELFF
.	16	TRBV6-5	.	TRBJ1-6	TGTGCCAGCAGTTACTCGCGGCCGTTGGTTGGTTCACCCCTCCACTTT	CASSYSRPLVGSPLHF
.	19	TRBV5-1	TRBD1	TRBJ2-3	TGCGCCAGCAGCTTCTCCGGGACAGGGGGTCTGTCTAGCACAGATACGCAGTATTTT	CASSFSGTGGLSSTDTQYF
.	16	TRBV5-1	TRBD2	TRBJ2-2	TGCGCCAGCAGCTACTCAGCGGGAGCGGTCACCGGGGAGCTGTTTTTT	CASSYSAGAVTGELFF
.	16	TRBV7-9	.	TRBJ2-2	TGTGCCAGCAGCTCCTGGACAGCTACGAACACCGGGGAGCTGTTTTTT	CASSSWTATNTGELFF
.	15	TRBV12-3/TRBV12-4	TRBD1	TRBJ2-1	TGTGCCAGCAGCCAAGACAGGGTTCGCTACAATGAGCAGTTCTTC	CASSQDRVRYNEQFF
.	15	TRBV7-2	.	TRBJ1-5	TGTGCCAGCAGCTTAGCGTTTGGGTTGAATCAGCCCCAGCATTTT	CASSLAFGLNQPQHF
few	16	TRBV3-1	.	TRBJ2-1	TGTGCCAGCAGCCCACGGCTATTGAATACCTACAATGAGCAGTTCTTC	CASSPRLLNTYNEQFF
.	12	TRBV29-1	.	TRBJ2-1	TGCAGCGTTGAGCTCCGTGGGGATGAGCAGTTCTTC	CSVELRGDEQFF
few	15	TRBV29-1	TRBD2	TRBJ2-3	TGCAGCGTTGAAGAACTCGGCGGGGGGCCCCGTACGCAGTATTTT	CSVEELGGGPRTQYF
few	15	TRBV5-1	.	TRBJ2-1	TGCGCCAGCAGCTTTGGTACCCACTCAGGGAATGAGCAGTTCTTC	CASSFGTHSGNEQFF
few	16	TRBV7-3	TRBD2	TRBJ2-3	TGTGCCAGCAGCTTAATTAGCGGGAGGGACACAGATACGCAGTATTTT	CASSLISGRDTDTQYF
few	15	TRBV5-1	.	TRBJ1-2	TGCGCCAGCAGCTCCGCATCAACGGGTTACTATGGCTACACCTTC	CASSSASTGYYGYTF
.	16	TRBV12-3/TRBV12-4	.	TRBJ2-2	TGTGCCAGCAGTTTGGCGCGGGGAAAAAACACCGGGGAGCTGTTTTTT	CASSLARGKNTGELFF
few	13	TRBV7-6	.	TRBJ2-1	TGTGCCAGCAGCTCAATCTTGGGTACTGAGCAGTTCTTC	CASSSILGTEQFF
few	14	TRBV12-3/TRBV12-4	TRBD2	TRBJ2-1	TGTGCCAGCCTACTAGCGGGAGCCTACAATGAGCAGTTCTTC	CASLLAGAYNEQFF
.	14	TRBV6-5	.	TRBJ2-1	TGTGCCAGCAGTTACACCCGACAGAACAATGAGCAGTTCTTC	CASSYTRQNNEQFF
few	17	TRBV10-3	TRBD1	TRBJ2-2	TGTGCCATCAGTGGGGACAGGACCAGAGCGAACACCGGGGAGCTGTTTTTT	CAISGDRTRANTGELFF
.	22	TRBV24-1	TRBD2	TRBJ2-7	TGTGCGGCCAGTGATGAGAAATCCGCCGGGACTAGCGGGAGTTTAGGGTGTTGCGAGCAGTACTTC	CAASDEKSAGTSGSLGCCEQYF
.	15	TRBV7-7	.	TRBJ2-5	TGTGCCAGCAGCCCCCTGGGGCTCGGGCAAGAGACCCAGTACTTC	CASSPLGLGQETQYF
.	15	TRBV20-1	.	TRBJ1-4	TGCAGTGCTAGGGTTTCGGCAGAATTAAATGAAAAACTGTTTTTT	CSARVSAELNEKLFF
.	13	TRBV27	.	TRBJ2-7	TGTGCCAGCAGTTTTAGGGACACCTACGAGCAGTACTTC	CASSFRDTYEQYF
many	15	TRBV5-1	.	TRBJ1-1	TGCGCCAGCAGCATTGGACAGCATCAGAACACTGAAGCTTTCTTT	CASSIGQHQNTEAFF
few	16	TRBV9	.	TRBJ1-3	TGTGCCAGCAGCGTAGAATGGGCGAGCTCTGGAAACACCATATATTTT	CASSVEWASSGNTIYF
.	15	TRBV6-1	TRBD2	TRBJ2-1	TGTGCCAGCAGTGAACGGGGGGGACTCCGGCATGAGCAGTTCTTC	CASSERGGLRHEQFF